This T cell receptor (beta chain) was obtained from a study of blood T cells in healthy people across ages. Study conclusions and caveats: More naive CD4+ cells and higher diversity marked long-lived donors relative to aged donors. Age advanced and TCR beta diversity per million T cells fell, roughly linearly.

This clonotype was seen a handful of times. Its antigen is currently unknown. The CDR3 loop spans 15 amino acids. CDR1 is LGHDT, CDR2 YNNKEL, per germline (reference sequence). Trimming took off 2 bases at V and 3 bases at J, with 14 bases between the two ends. A second PCR, run for about 6 to 11 cycles, used a sample-barcoded 5' primer plus a J-beta primer mix. TCRdb re-called the 5' RACE reads with MiXCR, one entry per CDR3 protein. This sample yields approximately 800,000 distinct CDR3 sequences, of which approximately 60% are seen a single time; around 25% belongs to the top ten. The sample comprised blood. The V gene is TRBV3-1, the J gene TRBJ2-7, with D possibly being TRBD1 (5 bases). The receptor was isolated from a man between 40 and 49 years old in good health. CDR3 sequence (DNA): TGTGCCAGCAGCCAAATCCAGGGAAGTGGCTACGAGCAGTACTTC. Translated: CASSQIQGSGYEQYF.